These T cell receptor beta chains were read from a single sample in a study of blood T cell repertoires in COVID-19. Libraries were prepared by immunoSEQ multiplex PCR; TCRdb keeps only in-frame clonotypes and omits some of them. Seen here are some 46,000 clones, roughly 85% observed once, and the top ten hold about a third. Sequencing was performed on peripheral blood. Source of these receptors: a woman of 80 years or more with COVID-19, enrolled during active disease. Each CDR3 is given with its conserved first and last residue. The order of the fields is V gene, D gene, J gene, clone size, CDR3 length, CDR3 DNA, CDR3 protein. D genes are given only for firm matches. Part of the rows lack a size; the others show once, few, many or a class for expanded clones.

TRBV19	TRBD1	TRBJ1-5	.	15	TGTGCCAGTAGTGATACCGGGACAGGGAATCAGCCCCAGCATTTT	CASSDTGTGNQPQHF
TRBV6-6	TRBD2	TRBJ2-5	.	13	TGTGCCAGCAGCTCAGCGGGGCAAGAGACCCAGTACTTC	CASSSAGQETQYF
TRBV5-5	TRBD1	TRBJ2-3	.	14	TGTGCCAGCAGCCCACAGGGGGTCACAGATACGCAGTATTTT	CASSPQGVTDTQYF
TRBV6-5	TRBD2	TRBJ2-2	.	16	TGTGCCAGCAGTTACACCACTAGCGGGTTTATCGGGGAGCTGTTTTTT	CASSYTTSGFIGELFF
TRBV7-9	.	TRBJ1-1	.	11	TGTGCCAGCAGCTTAGAGCCGAGGGCTTTCTTT	CASSLEPRAFF
TRBV5-1	.	TRBJ1-4	.	14	TGCGCCAGCAGCTTGGGGGCAGGTAATGAAAAACTGTTTTTT	CASSLGAGNEKLFF
TRBV28	TRBD2	TRBJ2-5	.	16	TGTGCCAGCAGTTTTGGGTTAGCGGGATCCCAAGAGACCCAGTACTTC	CASSFGLAGSQETQYF
TRBV9	TRBD1	TRBJ2-7	.	14	TGTGCCAGCAGCTCCCGGGCAGGGGGCGACGAGCAGTACTTC	CASSSRAGGDEQYF
TRBV7-3	TRBD1	TRBJ1-2	.	14	TGTGCCAGCAGCTTGAGCCAGACAGGGTATGGCTACACCTTC	CASSLSQTGYGYTF
TRBV7-2	TRBD1	TRBJ1-5	once	13	TGTGCCAGCAGCTCGACAGGGGTTCAGCCCCAGCATTTT	CASSSTGVQPQHF
TRBV15	TRBD1	TRBJ2-2	.	16	TGTGCCACCAGCAGAGATCTGGACAGGGGGGCCGGGGAGCTGTTTTTT	CATSRDLDRGAGELFF
TRBV28	.	TRBJ1-5	.	15	TGTGCCAGTGGCGGTTATGCGGGGGGCAATCAGCCCCAGCATTTT	CASGGYAGGNQPQHF
TRBV5-6	.	TRBJ2-5	.	13	TGTGCCAGCAGCGAAACTAGTGACGAGACCCAGTACTTC	CASSETSDETQYF
TRBV10-3	.	TRBJ2-1	.	19	TGTGCCATCAGTGAGTCGATTCGGTCGGCGGGGCTGGGAAAGGATGAGCAGTTCTTC	CAISESIRSAGLGKDEQFF
TRBV20-1	.	TRBJ1-1	once	13	TGCAGTGCTAGTGGGGGGCGAAGTACTGAAGCTTTCTTT	CSASGGRSTEAFF
TRBV19	TRBD1	TRBJ1-1	.	15	TGTGCCAGTAGTATCCCGGGACAGGGGGCAGTTGAAGCTTTCTTT	CASSIPGQGAVEAFF
TRBV5-6	.	TRBJ2-2	few	15	TGTGCCAGCAGCTTAATAGGCGGCAACACCGGGGAGCTGTTTTTT	CASSLIGGNTGELFF
TRBV3-1/TRBV3-2	TRBD2	TRBJ2-5	.	14	TGTGCCAGCAGCGGGACCGCTAGCGGGGAGACCCAGTACTTC	CASSGTASGETQYF
TRBV5-1	TRBD2	TRBJ2-5	few	15	TGCGCCAGCAGCTTGGGTAGCGGGGACGGAGAGACCCAGTACTTC	CASSLGSGDGETQYF
TRBV28	TRBD2	TRBJ2-7	.	15	TGTGCCAGCATAGAGACTAGCGGAAACTACTACGAGCAGTACTTC	CASIETSGNYYEQYF
TRBV7-6	.	TRBJ2-5	.	12	TGTGCCAGCAGCCCCCTCCAAGAGACCCAGTACTTC	CASSPLQETQYF
TRBV5-6	TRBD1	TRBJ1-5	.	14	TGTGCCAGCGGGTTCAGGGGGCAGGGGCAGCCCCAGCATTTT	CASGFRGQGQPQHF
TRBV7-9	.	TRBJ2-7	.	14	TGTGCCAGCAGCTGGGGCCTTCTGGGGTACGAGCAGTACTTC	CASSWGLLGYEQYF
TRBV18	TRBD2	TRBJ2-5	.	15	TGTGCCAGCTCACCACCGAACGGGGGGTCGGAGACCCAGTACTTC	CASSPPNGGSETQYF
TRBV7-2	TRBD1	TRBJ1-5	.	14	TGTGCCAGCAGCTCACAGGGGGCAGATCAGCCCCAGCATTTT	CASSSQGADQPQHF
TRBV5-1	TRBD2	TRBJ2-2	.	15	TGCGCCAGCAGCCTGAGAGCGGGGGACACCGGGGAGCTGTTTTTT	CASSLRAGDTGELFF
TRBV6-5	.	TRBJ2-7	.	12	TGTGCCAGCAGGGGCAGGGGCTACGAGCAGTACTTC	CASRGRGYEQYF